These 2 T cell receptor beta chains were sequenced from one sample in a study of cytomegalovirus exposure and HLA in healthy donors. PCR involved 60 Vbeta and 13 Jbeta primers. Produced via immunoSEQ multiplex PCR; TCRdb's table is partial and in-frame only. The sample yields 210,000 or so clones, over 80% seen once. Sequencing used PBMCs. The receptors were gathered from a boy between 2 and 10 years old in good health and CMV-seronegative.

This clone was recorded a few times. The gene calls are TRBV9 and TRBJ1-2; D may be TRBD1 (5 bases). Germline V gene lookup returns CDR1 SGDLS and CDR2 YYNGEE. The CDR3 is 12 residues long. V dropped 1 base and J dropped 8 bases, with 9 bases sitting between them. The CDR3 here is CASSVPGQGYTF. For the CDR3, the DNA is TGTGCCAGCAGCGTACCAGGGCAAGGCTACACCTTC.

This chain uses TRBV2 with TRBJ1-5, with no clear D. The CDR3 totals 13 residues. CDR1 is SNHLY, CDR2 FYNNEI, per germline. V lost 5 bases to trimming and J lost 3 bases, with 8 bases between them. The CDR3 DNA is TGTGCCAGCAGTCTGAGCCCCAATCAGCCCCAGCATTTT. It codes for CASSLSPNQPQHF.